The sample holds many counts of the clone carrying this T cell receptor (beta chain). This specimen belongs to a study of identical twins. V lost 3 bases and J lost 0, with 16 bases in between. This CDR3 has 17 amino acids. CDR1 and CDR2 (germline): SGHRS, YFSETQ. TCRdb re-called the 5' RACE reads through MiXCR, storing one row per CDR3 protein. Of hundreds of thousands of distinct CDR3 sequences listed, 24% are singletons. This sample was also put to use in a study of T cells expressing NK-cell markers. Per that study: In roughly six donors, dominant NKG2C+ clonotypes were about 1.0-7.5% of CD8+ T cells.

This clonotype was obtained from a woman aged 18-30 years in good health. Sequencing was carried out using CD4+ T cells sorted from blood. The rearrangement joins TRBV5-1 to TRBJ2-1; D perhaps matches TRBD2 (6 bases). The CDR3 spells CASSYTTGVRSYNEQFF. CDR3 DNA: TGCGCCAGCAGCTATACTACGGGAGTTCGCTCCTACAATGAGCAGTTCTTC.